Here is one TCR beta chain with its context. V was trimmed by 7 bases and J by 14 bases, leaving 15 bases between them. This CDR3 has 11 residues. This sample is drawn from a study of Ad26.COV2.S vaccination and SARS-CoV-2 variants. Measured with immunoSEQ multiplex PCR; TCRdb has only the in-frame clones, and not every one. The sample carries about 350,000 clones, roughly 91% recorded once. Documented treatment: roughly 20 received Ad26.COV2.S at low or high dose, single or two shots; about 5 received placebo; per-sample allocation not given. After the first vaccine or placebo injection, samples were drawn on day 63.

The sample in question was peripheral blood, obtained in a trial of Ad26.COV2.S vaccine versus placebo. The gene calls are TRBV6-7 and TRBJ2-1; the D is unclear. TRBV6-7 is noted as an ORF with a role that remains uncertain. This sequence was found in a person aged 18-60 years who received the Ad26.COV2.S COVID-19 vaccine or a placebo. CDR3 in DNA: TGTGCCAGCACCCTCCCCTTTCGGGAGTTCTTC. Residues: CASTLPFREFF.